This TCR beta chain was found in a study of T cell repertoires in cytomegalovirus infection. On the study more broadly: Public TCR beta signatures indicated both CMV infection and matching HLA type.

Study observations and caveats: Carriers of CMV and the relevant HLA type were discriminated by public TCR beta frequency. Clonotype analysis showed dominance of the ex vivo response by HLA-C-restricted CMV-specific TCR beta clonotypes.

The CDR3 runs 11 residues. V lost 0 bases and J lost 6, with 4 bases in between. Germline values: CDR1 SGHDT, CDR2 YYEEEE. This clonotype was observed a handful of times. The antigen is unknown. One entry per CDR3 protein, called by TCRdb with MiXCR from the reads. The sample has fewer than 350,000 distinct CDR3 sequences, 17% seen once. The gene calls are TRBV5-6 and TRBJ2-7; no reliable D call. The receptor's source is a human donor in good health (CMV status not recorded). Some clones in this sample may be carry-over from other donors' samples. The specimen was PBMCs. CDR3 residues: CASSLGFEQYF. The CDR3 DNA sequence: TGTGCCAGCAGCTTGGGCTTCGAGCAGTACTTC.